The next 19 T cell receptor beta chains were all read from a single sample in a study of blood T cell repertoires in COVID-19. Only in-frame clones appear in the TCRdb table, and some are missing; sequencing was by immunoSEQ multiplex PCR. The table includes roughly 120,000 clones, roughly 85% detected once. The sequenced sample consisted of peripheral blood. These receptors came from a woman aged 55-69 years with acute or convalescent COVID-19.

This clone is a singleton in its sample. The gene calls are TRBV7-9 and TRBJ2-5, with D possibly being TRBD1 (5 bases). This CDR3 region has 15 residues. The V gene lost 1 base and the J gene lost 3 bases, with 12 bases spanning the gap. Looked up from germline, CDR1 is SEHNR and CDR2 is FQNEAQ (reference sequence). The CDR3 DNA reads TGTGCCAGCAGCTTAGGAATCCAGGGCGAAGAGACCCAGTACTTC. Translated, it gives CASSLGIQGEETQYF.

The chain uses TRBV28 and TRBJ1-1; D is unresolved. The CDR3 sequence is 13 residues long. The germline V gene encodes CDR1 MDHEN and CDR2 SYDVKM. The V end was cut by 8 bases, the J end by 0 bases, with 10 bases between. CDR3 sequence: CASAPSVNTEAFF. In DNA, the CDR3 is TGTGCCAGCGCCCCTTCAGTGAACACTGAAGCTTTCTTT.

This clone was found once. The V call is TRBV6-2 or TRBV6-3, the J call TRBJ2-3, with D possibly matching TRBD2 (6 bases). The V gene lost 0 bases and the J gene lost 5 bases, with 12 bases spanning the gap. CDR1 is MNHEY and CDR2 is SVGEGT in the germline V gene. This CDR3 has 15 amino acids. CDR3 DNA sequence: TGTGCCAGCAGTTACTCGATGCCGGGGGTAGATACGCAGTATTTT. Protein: CASSYSMPGVDTQYF.

CDR3 protein: CASSAGQGWTQYF. Written as DNA, the CDR3 is TGCGCCAGCAGCGCCGGACAGGGATGGACCCAGTACTTC. The V and J genes are TRBV10-1 and TRBJ2-5; 8 bases align to TRBD1. Germline values: CDR1 WNHNN, CDR2 SYGVQD (reference sequence). V lost 6 bases and J lost 7; bases outside the gene matches: 7. The CDR3 runs 13 residues.

The rearrangement links TRBV7-3 to TRBJ2-5, with D maybe TRBD2 (7 bases). Trimming removed 2 bases from V and 2 bases from J, with 12 bases in between. The CDR3 loop spans 15 amino acids. Germline V gene data show CDR1 as SGHTA and CDR2 as FQGTGA. The CDR3 region has the DNA TGTGCCAGCAGCTTAGGGGCGGGGGCTCAAGAGACCCAGTACTTC. Amino acid sequence: CASSLGAGAQETQYF.

This clone came up once. CDR3 in amino acids: CASSRPGAGETQYF. For the CDR3, the DNA is TGTGCCAGCAGCCGTCCTGGGGCCGGGGAGACCCAGTACTTC. J is TRBJ2-5 and V is TRBV7-2, with a tentative D call TRBD1 (5 bases). The CDR3 is 14 amino acids. V was clipped by 5 bases and J by 5 bases, with 15 bases between them. Germline V CDR1 and CDR2: SGHTA, FQGNSA.

V gene TRBV25-1 combines with J gene TRBJ1-3; unclear D gene. CDR1 MGHDK and CDR2 SYGVNS come from the germline V gene. This CDR3 comprises 11 residues. V dropped 5 bases and J dropped 7 bases, with 6 bases sitting between them. The CDR3 nucleotides are TGTGCCAGCAGTTCCCAGAACACCATATATTTT. This sequence encodes CASSSQNTIYF. The whole variable domain, remainder taken from reference TRBV25-1 and TRBJ1-3, is EADIYQTPRYLVIGTGKKITLECSQTMGHDKMYWYQQDPGMELHLIHYSYGVNSTEKGDLSSESTVSRIRTEHFPLTLESARPSHTSQYLCASSSQNTIYFGEGSWLTVV.

The V call is TRBV9, the J call TRBJ1-1; 7 nucleotides agree with TRBD1. Germline CDR1 is SGDLS and CDR2 is YYNGEE. The V and J ends lost 4 bases and 6 bases, in that order; junction bases with no gene match: 12. The CDR3 consists of 15 residues. The CDR3 region has the DNA TGTGCCAGCAGCTCTGTGACAGGGCTTTACTCTGAAGCTTTCTTT. It is translated as CASSSVTGLYSEAFF.

The V and J genes are TRBV29-1 and TRBJ2-7, with 9 bases that match TRBD2. CDR1 is SQVTM and CDR2 is ANQGSEA in the germline V gene. V lost 7 bases, J lost 7 bases, and 11 bases stayed unmatched. This CDR3 has 13 amino acids. The CDR3 nucleotides read TGCAGCGCTACGGGACTAGCTAACGGGGAGCAGTACTTC. This gives the protein CSATGLANGEQYF.

There are a few counts of this clone. The rearrangement uses TRBV12-3 or TRBV12-4 and TRBJ1-1; D gene ambiguous. Trimming stripped 3 bases from V and 1 base from J, with 3 bases between. CDR3 length equals 12 residues. The CDR3 bases are TGTGCCAGCAGTTTCCAGAACACTGAAGCTTTCTTT. Amino acid sequence: CASSFQNTEAFF.

The chain recombines TRBV24-1 with TRBJ2-1, with no clear D. Trimming took 6 bases from V and 1 from J, leaving 9 bases between them. CDR3 size: 14 residues. Germline loops: CDR1 KGHDR, CDR2 SFDVKD. CDR3 nucleotides: TGTGCCACCAGTAGGTCAGGATCCTACAATGAGCAGTTCTTC. This sequence encodes CATSRSGSYNEQFF.

The V gene is TRBV3-1 (or the pseudogene TRBV3-2), the J gene TRBJ1-5; TRBD1 agrees at 9 bases. The CDR3 sequence is 14 residues long. Germline V CDR1 and CDR2: LGHDT, YNNKEL (reference sequence). V lost 4 bases to trimming and J lost 7 bases; unmatched junction nucleotides: 5. CDR3 sequence: CASSLGTGRQPQHF. CDR3 nucleotides: TGTGCCAGCAGCCTGGGGACAGGGAGGCAGCCCCAGCATTTT.

V and J are TRBV25-1 and TRBJ1-4, with a possible D match to TRBD1 (6 bases). Germline CDR1 reads MGHDK; CDR2 reads SYGVNS. V was pared by 6 bases and J by 11 bases, with 16 bases between. CDR3 length equals 13 residues. CDR3 sequence: CASSRPGGGKLFF. DNA of the CDR3: TGTGCCAGCAGCAGACCGGGGGGCGGGAAACTGTTTTTT.

The chain is built from TRBV28 and TRBJ2-6; 7 bases are a match to TRBD1. The junction had 0 bases not matched to a gene; V was cut back by 2 bases and J by 2 bases. There are 15 residues in the CDR3. CDR1 is MDHEN, CDR2 SYDVKM, per germline. CDR3 coding DNA: TGTGCCAGCAGTTTAGACAGGGCTGGGGCCAACGTCCTGACTTTC. Encoded protein: CASSLDRAGANVLTF.

This chain links TRBV2 with TRBJ1-6, with D possibly being TRBD1 (6 bases). In germline, CDR1 is SNHLY, CDR2 FYNNEI. The CDR3 contains 18 residues. V dropped 2 bases and J dropped 3 bases, with 17 bases sitting between them. CDR3 sequence reads: CASSERGVGQFYNSPLHF. The CDR3 DNA is TGTGCCAGCAGTGAACGGGGGGTAGGACAGTTCTATAATTCACCCCTCCACTTT.

The chain links TRBV7-3 to TRBJ2-1, with D maybe TRBD2 (5 bases). There are 15 residues in the CDR3. The germline V and J ends were trimmed by 2 bases and 8 bases, with 16 bases remaining between them. The V gene's germline CDR1 is SGHTA and CDR2 FQGTGA. CDR3 loop: CASSLGLTNFHEQFF. DNA for the CDR3: TGTGCCAGCAGCTTAGGACTTACTAACTTCCATGAGCAGTTCTTC.

This chain uses TRBV18 with TRBJ2-7; TRBD1 is a possible D gene (6 bases). V was clipped by 3 bases and J by 2 bases, with 14 bases between them. This CDR3 region has 15 residues. Germline CDR1 and CDR2: KGHSH and LQKENI. CDR3 protein: CASSPRQAPTYEQYF. CDR3 bases: TGTGCCAGCTCACCTCGACAGGCGCCCACCTACGAGCAGTACTTC.

V is TRBV9 and J is TRBJ2-7, with D perhaps matching TRBD2 (6 bases). Trimming removed 0 bases from V and 1 base from J, with 11 bases in between. Germline V gene data show CDR1 as SGDLS and CDR2 as YYNGEE. This CDR3 has 15 amino acids. CDR3 sequence: CASSVGPSASYEQYF. CDR3 DNA sequence: TGTGCCAGCAGCGTAGGCCCTAGCGCTTCCTACGAGCAGTACTTC.

The J gene is TRBJ2-5, the V gene TRBV6-5; 11 bases fit TRBD2. This CDR3 is 15 amino acids long. In germline, CDR1 is MNHEY, CDR2 SVGAGI. After removal of 6 bases from V and 4 bases from J, the junction contained 7 bases not matched to a gene. DNA for the CDR3: TGTGCCAGCAGCCACCTAGCGGGAGGTGGAGAGACCCAGTACTTC. Protein: CASSHLAGGGETQYF.